The 18 T cell receptor beta chains below all came from one sample that was sequenced in a study of control samples from healthy donors and cancer patients. The data were produced by immunoSEQ multiplex PCR, yet TCRdb's version contains in-frame clones alone and is incomplete. The data contain roughly 18,000 clones, 84% of them singletons. Sequencing was carried out using PBMCs. Source of these receptors: a woman in her 70s with lung cancer.

V usage is TRBV10-3 and J usage is TRBJ2-2; D unclear. From germline, CDR1 is ENHRY and CDR2 SYGVKD. Trimming took 4 bases from V and 1 from J, leaving 4 bases between them. The CDR3 totals 13 residues. The CDR3 bases are TGTGCCATCAGTGGGGGGAACACCGGGGAGCTGTTTTTT. Translation: CAISGGNTGELFF.

This sequence joins TRBV5-1 and TRBJ2-5, with a possible D match to TRBD2 (5 bases). Germline loops: CDR1 SGHRS, CDR2 YFSETQ. The CDR3 has 14 residues. The ends were cut back, 2 bases at V and 2 bases at J, with 10 bases in the middle. CDR3 sequence reads: CASSLMSGQETQYF. For the CDR3, the DNA is TGCGCCAGCAGCTTAATGAGCGGACAAGAGACCCAGTACTTC.

The V call is TRBV9, the J call TRBJ2-5; D is undetermined. V was shortened by 0 bases and J by 5 bases, with 8 bases between the two germline ends. The germline V gene encodes CDR1 SGDLS and CDR2 YYNGEE. This CDR3 is built from 13 residues. CDR3 amino acids: CASSVDPEETQYF. CDR3 in DNA: TGTGCCAGCAGCGTAGACCCCGAGGAGACCCAGTACTTC.

The rearrangement joins TRBV5-1 to TRBJ2-1; 11 bases fit TRBD2. The CDR3 extends over 17 amino acids. Germline CDR1 and CDR2: SGHRS and YFSETQ. Germline trimming cut 0 bases from V and 4 bases from J; bases unmatched to any gene: 6. The CDR3 loop reads CASSLALLAGGYNEQFF. The CDR3 DNA follows: TGCGCCAGCAGCTTGGCCCTTCTAGCGGGAGGTTACAATGAGCAGTTCTTC.

The rearrangement joins TRBV11-2 to TRBJ2-7; D may be TRBD2 (5 bases). The germline CDR1 and CDR2 sequences are SGHAT and FQNNGV. V was clipped by 7 bases and J by 7 bases, with 11 bases between them. This CDR3 is built from 11 residues. In DNA form, the CDR3 reads TGTGCCAGCACCACCCCGGGGGAGCAGTACTTC. Residues: CASTTPGEQYF.

This clone appeared a single time. CDR3 DNA: TGTGCCAGCAGTGAGGCGGGTCTGGTCTCGGACACCTTC. The encoded protein is CASSEAGLVSDTF. This rearrangement joins TRBV2 to TRBJ1-2, with D uncertain. Trimming cost V 3 bases and J 12 bases, with 17 bases left between them. This CDR3 comprises 13 residues. Germline CDR1 and CDR2: SNHLY and FYNNEI.

The V gene is TRBV18, the J gene TRBJ1-6, with D possibly matching TRBD1 (5 bases). There are 13 residues in the CDR3. From germline, CDR1 is KGHSH and CDR2 LQKENI. Trimming removed 3 bases at V and 10 bases at J, with 10 bases between. This CDR3 is CASSPKGESPLHF. Written as DNA, the CDR3 is TGTGCCAGCTCACCTAAAGGGGAATCACCCCTCCACTTT. The full variable domain, its missing parts supplied by reference TRBV18 and TRBJ1-6, is NAGVMQNPRHLVRRRGQEARLRCSPMKGHSHVYWYRQLPEEGLKFMVYLQKENIIDESGMPKERFSAEFPKEGPSILRIQQVVRGDSAAYFCASSPKGESPLHFGNGTRLTVT.

The chain recombines TRBV5-4 with TRBJ2-7; 8 bases match TRBD1. The CDR3 sequence is 15 residues long. J was trimmed by 1 base and V by 1 base; bases with no gene match: 4. Looked up from germline, CDR1 is SGHNT and CDR2 is YYREEE (reference sequence). The CDR3 DNA follows: TGTGCCAGCAGCTTGTGGCGACAGGGGTCCTACGAGCAGTACTTC. The encoded protein is CASSLWRQGSYEQYF.

The chain combines TRBV5-4 with TRBJ1-1, with no clear D. The CDR3 totals 15 residues. Per germline, CDR1 SGHNT and CDR2 YYREEE (reference sequence). Trimming shortened V by 0 bases and J by 0 bases, and 9 bases separated the two germline ends. The CDR3 sequence is CASSLDAALNTEAFF. For the CDR3, the DNA is TGTGCCAGCAGCTTGGATGCAGCTTTGAACACTGAAGCTTTCTTT.

Only one count was recorded for this clone. This chain links TRBV11-3 with TRBJ2-1; 14 nucleotides agree with TRBD2. Trimming cost V 1 base and J 6 bases; bases outside gene matches: 8. There are 18 residues in the CDR3. CDR1 SGHNT and CDR2 YENEEA come from the germline V gene. The CDR3 sequence is CASSLALGTSGRSNEQFF. CDR3 nucleotides: TGTGCCAGCAGCTTAGCTTTAGGGACTAGCGGGAGAAGCAATGAGCAGTTCTTC.

This chain links TRBV7-2 with TRBJ2-3; D unclear. The CDR3 totals 13 residues. Deletions cut 4 bases from V and 11 bases from J, with 16 bases between. Looked up from germline, CDR1 is SGHTA and CDR2 is FQGNSA. CDR3 protein: CASSSPYTLVQYF. CDR3 nucleotide sequence: TGTGCCAGCAGCTCCCCTTATACCTTGGTGCAGTATTTT.

The chain uses TRBV5-1 and TRBJ2-3; unclear D gene. The V end was cut by 0 bases, the J end by 2 bases, with 10 bases between. This CDR3 has 15 residues. Germline V gives CDR1 SGHRS, CDR2 YFSETQ. DNA for the CDR3: TGCGCCAGCAGCTTGGTTCCCCAGCCCACAGATACGCAGTATTTT. Amino acids: CASSLVPQPTDTQYF. The full variable domain, with the rest looked up from reference TRBV5-1 and TRBJ2-3, is KAGVTQTPRYLIKTRGQQVTLSCSPISGHRSVSWYQQTPGQGLQFLFEYFSETQRNKGNFPGRFSGRQFSNSRSEMNVSTLELGDSALYLCASSLVPQPTDTQYFGPGTRLTVL.

The chain employs TRBV9 and TRBJ2-1; TRBD1 matches 9 bases. V shed 1 base and J 10 bases; nucleotides not matched to a gene: 9. CDR3 length: 15 amino acids. CDR1 SGDLS and CDR2 YYNGEE come from the germline V gene. CDR3 protein: CASSVTGQGSGEQFF. Here the CDR3 DNA reads TGTGCCAGCAGCGTAACGGGACAGGGATCAGGCGAGCAGTTCTTC.

The chain combines TRBV7-8 with TRBJ1-3, with 7 bases matching TRBD1. V lost 6 bases and J lost 3; bases outside the gene matches: 17. The CDR3 runs 18 residues. Germline V gene sequence: CDR1 SGHVS, CDR2 FQNEAQ. CDR3 sequence reads: CASRNDLTGARSGNTIYF. CDR3 nucleotides: TGTGCCAGCAGGAATGACCTCACAGGGGCGAGAAGTGGAAACACCATATATTTT.

J is TRBJ2-1 and V is TRBV5-1; TRBD2 aligns across 9 bases. The CDR3 spans 16 residues. J lost 5 bases, V lost 6 bases, and 12 bases had no gene match. CDR1 is SGHRS and CDR2 is YFSETQ in the germline V gene. The DNA for the CDR3 is TGCGCCAGCACCCTGATCCCAGCGGGAGGCGACAATGAGCAGTTCTTC. This sequence encodes CASTLIPAGGDNEQFF.

V and J are TRBV2 and TRBJ1-6; D is ambiguous. Germline CDR1 reads SNHLY; CDR2 reads FYNNEI. The CDR3 runs 12 residues. V was shortened by 8 bases and J by 6 bases, with 8 bases between the two germline ends. CDR3 bases: TGTGCCAGCCTGGACGCTAATTCACCCCTCCACTTT. It translates to CASLDANSPLHF.

The chain couples TRBV15 to TRBJ2-1, with 13 nucleotides matching TRBD2. The germline V gene has CDR1 LNHNV and CDR2 YYDKDF (reference sequence). The junction had 5 bases not matched to a gene; V was cut back by 3 bases and J by 9 bases. The CDR3 runs 15 residues. As DNA, the CDR3 is TGTGCCACCAGCAGGGGGACTAGCGGGAAACTTGAGCAGTTCTTC. Its translation: CATSRGTSGKLEQFF.

This clone occurred a few times. This chain connects TRBV5-3 to TRBJ1-2; 9 nucleotides match TRBD1. TRBV5-3 belongs to the ORF category, with a function that is uncertain. The CDR3 sequence is 18 residues long. J gave up 1 base and V 2 bases, and 12 bases lay outside the gene matches. CDR3 in DNA: TGTGCCAGAAGCTTTTTTTGGGACAGGGCCTACTTTAACTATGGCTACACCTTC. Its translation: CARSFFWDRAYFNYGYTF.